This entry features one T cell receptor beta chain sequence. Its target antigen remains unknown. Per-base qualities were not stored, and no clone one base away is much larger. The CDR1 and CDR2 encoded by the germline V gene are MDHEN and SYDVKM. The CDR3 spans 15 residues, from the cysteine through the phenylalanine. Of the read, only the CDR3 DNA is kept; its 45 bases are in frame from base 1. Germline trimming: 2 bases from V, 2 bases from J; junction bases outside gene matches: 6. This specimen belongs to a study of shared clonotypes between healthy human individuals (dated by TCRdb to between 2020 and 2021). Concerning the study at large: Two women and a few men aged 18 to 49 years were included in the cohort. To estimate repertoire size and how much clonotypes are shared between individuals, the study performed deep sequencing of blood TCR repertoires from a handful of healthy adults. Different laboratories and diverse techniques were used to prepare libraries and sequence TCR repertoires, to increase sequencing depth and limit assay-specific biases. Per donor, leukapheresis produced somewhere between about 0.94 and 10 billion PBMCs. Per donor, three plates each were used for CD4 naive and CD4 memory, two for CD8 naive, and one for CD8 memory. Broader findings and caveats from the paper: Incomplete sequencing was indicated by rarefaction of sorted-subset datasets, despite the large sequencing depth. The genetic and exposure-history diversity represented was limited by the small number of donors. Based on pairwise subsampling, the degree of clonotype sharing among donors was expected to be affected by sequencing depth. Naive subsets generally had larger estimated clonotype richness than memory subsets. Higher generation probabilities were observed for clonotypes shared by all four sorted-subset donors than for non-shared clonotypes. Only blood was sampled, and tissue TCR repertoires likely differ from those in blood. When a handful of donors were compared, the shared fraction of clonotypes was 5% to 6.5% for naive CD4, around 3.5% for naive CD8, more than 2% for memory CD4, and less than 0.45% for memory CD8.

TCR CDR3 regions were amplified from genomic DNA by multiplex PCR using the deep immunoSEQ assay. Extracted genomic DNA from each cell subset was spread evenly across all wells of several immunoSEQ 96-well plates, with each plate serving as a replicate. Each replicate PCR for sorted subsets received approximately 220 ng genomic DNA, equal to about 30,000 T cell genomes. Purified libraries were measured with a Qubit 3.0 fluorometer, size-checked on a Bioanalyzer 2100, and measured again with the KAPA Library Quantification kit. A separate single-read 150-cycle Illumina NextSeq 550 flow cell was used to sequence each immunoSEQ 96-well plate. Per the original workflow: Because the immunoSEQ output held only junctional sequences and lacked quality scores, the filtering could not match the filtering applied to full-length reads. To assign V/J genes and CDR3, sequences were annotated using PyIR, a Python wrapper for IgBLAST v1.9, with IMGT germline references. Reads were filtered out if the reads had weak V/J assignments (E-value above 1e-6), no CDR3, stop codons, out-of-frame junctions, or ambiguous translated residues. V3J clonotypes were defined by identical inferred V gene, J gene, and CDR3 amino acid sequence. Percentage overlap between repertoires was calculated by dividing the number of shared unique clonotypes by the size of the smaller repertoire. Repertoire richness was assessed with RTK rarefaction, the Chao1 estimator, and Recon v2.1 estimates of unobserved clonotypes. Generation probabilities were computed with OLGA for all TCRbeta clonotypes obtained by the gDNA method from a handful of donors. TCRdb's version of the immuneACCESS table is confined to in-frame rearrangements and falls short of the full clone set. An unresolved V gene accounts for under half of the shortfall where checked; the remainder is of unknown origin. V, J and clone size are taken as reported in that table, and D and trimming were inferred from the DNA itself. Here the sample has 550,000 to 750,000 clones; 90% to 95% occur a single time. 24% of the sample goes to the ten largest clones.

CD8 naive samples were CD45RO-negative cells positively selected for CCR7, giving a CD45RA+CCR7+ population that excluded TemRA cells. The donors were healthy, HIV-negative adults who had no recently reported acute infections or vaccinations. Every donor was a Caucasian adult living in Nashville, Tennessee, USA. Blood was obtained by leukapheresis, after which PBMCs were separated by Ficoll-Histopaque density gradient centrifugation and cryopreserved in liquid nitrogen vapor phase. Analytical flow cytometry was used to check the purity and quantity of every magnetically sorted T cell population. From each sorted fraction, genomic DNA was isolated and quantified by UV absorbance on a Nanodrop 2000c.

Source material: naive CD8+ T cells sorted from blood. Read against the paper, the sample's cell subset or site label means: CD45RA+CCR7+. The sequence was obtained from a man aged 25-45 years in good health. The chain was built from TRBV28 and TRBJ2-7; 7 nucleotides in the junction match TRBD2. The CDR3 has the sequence CASSLELASPYEQYF. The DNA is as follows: TGTGCCAGCAGTTTAGAACTAGCGAGTCCCTACGAGCAGTACTTC.